Described below is a single T cell receptor beta chain sequence and its context. Its antigen is still unknown. Libraries of TRB cDNA were made by 5' RACE and carried UMIs. TCRdb re-called the 5' RACE reads and catalogs CDR3 proteins one per entry, DNA excluded. The table lists 120,000 to 150,000 distinct CDR3 sequences. The data belong to a study of CXCR3-negative and CXCR3-positive naive CD8 T cells. Study information: TRB reads totalled about 150 million, about 1.5 +/- 0.3 million per library.

Regarding the study as a whole: CD5 surface expression was similar among naive subsets, and TCR strength was estimated by inference from TRB CDR3 properties. For CXCR3-positive naive cells, TRB CDR3s were more hydrophobic than those of CXCR3-negative naive cells.

The germline CDR1 and CDR2 sequences are MDHEN and SYDVKM. The CDR3 runs 14 residues. The naive CD8+ gate required CD45RO-CCR7+CD27+CD95- phenotype. This chain connects TRBV28 to TRBJ1-1; TCRdb's D gene call, TRBD1, goes unchecked for lack of DNA. Sequencing was carried out using naive CXCR3+ CD8+ T cells from blood. Subset of the sample: CD45RO-CCR7+CD27+CD95- naive CD8+ T cells expressing CXCR3 (TNR3+). This receptor was obtained from a human donor in good health. Some clones in this sample may be carry-over from other donors' samples. CDR3 residues: CASSSPSKNTEAFF.